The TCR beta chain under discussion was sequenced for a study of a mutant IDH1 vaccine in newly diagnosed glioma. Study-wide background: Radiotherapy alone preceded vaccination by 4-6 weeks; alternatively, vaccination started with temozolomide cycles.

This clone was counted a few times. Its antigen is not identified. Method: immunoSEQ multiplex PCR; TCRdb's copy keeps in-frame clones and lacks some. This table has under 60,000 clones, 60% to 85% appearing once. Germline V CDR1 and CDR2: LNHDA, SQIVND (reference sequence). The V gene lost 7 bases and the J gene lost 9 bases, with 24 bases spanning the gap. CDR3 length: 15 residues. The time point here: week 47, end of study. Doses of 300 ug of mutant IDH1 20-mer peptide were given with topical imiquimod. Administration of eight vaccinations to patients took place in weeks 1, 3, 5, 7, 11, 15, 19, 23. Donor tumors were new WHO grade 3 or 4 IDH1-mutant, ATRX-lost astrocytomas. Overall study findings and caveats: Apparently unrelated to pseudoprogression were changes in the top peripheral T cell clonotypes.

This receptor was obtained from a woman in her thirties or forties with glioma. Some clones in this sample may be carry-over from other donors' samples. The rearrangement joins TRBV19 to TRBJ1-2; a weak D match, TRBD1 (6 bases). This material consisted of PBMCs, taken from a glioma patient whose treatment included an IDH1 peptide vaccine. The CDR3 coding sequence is TGTGCCAGTACCCCGGGTAGCGGGCAGGGGAGAAGCTACACCTTC. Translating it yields CASTPGSGQGRSYTF.